The clone carrying this T cell receptor beta chain has only one observation. Its antigen is currently unknown. A much larger clone is a single base away; this may be a read error. The record originates from a study of T-cell reconstitution after alpha-beta-depleted transplantation in children. Study-wide findings and caveats: T-cell numbers and diversity one year post-transplant derived largely from freshly generated T cells. Roughly two months post-transplant, alpha-beta T cells reportedly originated from several hundred graft clones that had expanded.

Unique molecular identifiers were incorporated when the TCRbeta library was constructed. MiXCR, applied by TCRdb to the PCR reads, yields one record per CDR3 protein. This sample has roughly 180,000 distinct CDR3 sequences, with 11% found just once. The V end lost 8 bases, the J end lost 1 base, and 11 bases lay between the germline ends. The CDR3 covers 13 residues. Per the germline V gene, CDR1 is MGHRA and CDR2 is YSYEKL. This clonotype originated in a boy younger than 10 with acute myeloid leukemia, due to receive a stem cell transplant. Sequenced here: PBMCs, sampled before TCRalphabeta/CD19-depleted stem cell transplant. The chain uses TRBV4-1 and TRBJ1-1; TRBD1 is a possible D gene (6 bases). CDR3 nucleotides: TGCGCCAGCGGAGGACAGCCGAACACTGAAGCTTTCTTT. Protein product: CASGGQPNTEAFF.